Listed below are T cell receptor beta chains from one sample, sequenced in a study of OX40 agonist ivuxolimab in advanced cancers. Generated by immunoSEQ multiplex PCR, the TCRdb table keeps only in-frame clones and is missing some. The sample lists around 70,000 clones, 65% to 90% seen once, with roughly 1.2% in the top ten. Material: CD4+ or CD8+ T cells sorted from blood, obtained in a trial of the OX40 agonist ivuxolimab. The receptors originated from an adult with an advanced solid tumor such as melanoma, head and neck, liver or kidney cancer. The CDR3 runs from the conserved cysteine through the conserved F or W. Fields, in order: J gene, clone size, D gene, V gene, CDR3 DNA, CDR3 protein. The D gene is left open where the match is weak. A clone size is listed for some rows: how often the clone was seen (once, few, many), or a class if it is expanded.

TRBJ2-1 | - | TRBD2 | TRBV5-4 | TGTGCCAGCAGCTTGGATATTAGCGGGGGGAGCTCCTACAATGAGCAGTTCTTC | CASSLDISGGSSYNEQFF
TRBJ1-1 | - | - | TRBV13 | TGTGCCAGCAGCTTAGTTAGGGGAACTGAAGCTTTCTTT | CASSLVRGTEAFF
TRBJ2-7 | - | - | TRBV5-1 | TGCGCCAGCAGCCTCGATGGACAGAACTACGAGCAGTACTTC | CASSLDGQNYEQYF
TRBJ2-2 | - | TRBD2 | TRBV10-3 | TGTGCCATCACCCCGAGGACCTCCCCGGGGGGGGCCGGGGAGCTGTTTTTT | CAITPRTSPGGAGELFF
TRBJ2-7 | - | TRBD1 | TRBV2 | TGTGCCAGCAGGGGGACAGAGACAGAGCAGTACTTC | CASRGTETEQYF
TRBJ2-1 | - | TRBD2 | TRBV6-4 | TGTGCCAGCAGTCCTCTTAGCGGGGGTAACAATGAGCAGTTCTTC | CASSPLSGGNNEQFF
TRBJ1-2 | - | - | TRBV11-2 | TGTGCCAGCAGCTTCGACAGTTCCCTAGGTTATGGCTACACCTTC | CASSFDSSLGYGYTF
TRBJ2-7 | - | - | TRBV7-2 | TGTGCCAGCAGCCCCCGAGGAACTAGGCCGTACGAGCAGTACTTC | CASSPRGTRPYEQYF
TRBJ1-2 | - | - | TRBV6-6 | TGTGCCAGCAGTTACGGAGAGAACTATGGCTACACCTTC | CASSYGENYGYTF
TRBJ1-4 | - | - | TRBV11-2 | TGTGCCAGCAGTCTATTATTGGGATCATCGGATGAAAAACTGTTTTTT | CASSLLLGSSDEKLFF
TRBJ2-7 | - | - | TRBV5-1 | TGCGCCAGCAGCTTTATTCGGGGGAATCGGGGCGAGCAGTACTTC | CASSFIRGNRGEQYF
TRBJ2-5 | - | - | TRBV18 | TGTGCCAGCTCACCAGGGACGGGGCTGGGGGAGACCCAGTACTTC | CASSPGTGLGETQYF
TRBJ1-2 | - | - | TRBV29-1 | TGCAGCGTGTTCAGTCTCTATGGCTACACCTTC | CSVFSLYGYTF
TRBJ1-6 | - | - | TRBV5-1 | TGCGCCAGCAGCTTGGGCACAAATAATTCACCCCTCCACTTT | CASSLGTNNSPLHF
TRBJ1-4 | - | - | TRBV12-5 | TGTGCTAGTGGTTTGGTACATAATCGGAATGAAAAACTGTTTTTT | CASGLVHNRNEKLFF
TRBJ2-4 | - | TRBD1 | TRBV7-9 | TGTGCCAGCAGCTTAGAGGGGGCCCTAACAGCCAAAAACATTCAGTACTTC | CASSLEGALTAKNIQYF
TRBJ2-3 | once | TRBD1 | TRBV9 | TGTGCCAGCGGAAGGAGTAAGAGACAGGGGGCAGATACGCAGTATTTT | CASGRSKRQGADTQYF
TRBJ2-3 | - | TRBD2 | TRBV11-3 | TGTGCCAGCAGCCCCAGGGCGGGGGGGCGAGATACGCAGTATTTT | CASSPRAGGRDTQYF
TRBJ1-6 | few | - | TRBV27 | TGTGCCAGCAGCAATGGGAGGGAATATTCACCCCTCCACTTT | CASSNGREYSPLHF
TRBJ2-3 | - | TRBD2 | TRBV5-1 | TGCGCCAGCAGCTTGACTAGCGCAACAGATACGCAGTATTTT | CASSLTSATDTQYF
TRBJ2-7 | - | TRBD1 | TRBV5-1 | TGCGCCAGCAGCTCGGGACAGGGGGATAGGGAGCAGTACTTC | CASSSGQGDREQYF
TRBJ1-1 | few | TRBD1 | TRBV7-9 | TGTGCCAGCAGCTCGAGACAGGGGGCGATCCTAATGAACACTGAAGCTTTCTTT | CASSSRQGAILMNTEAFF
TRBJ1-1 | - | - | TRBV7-9 | TGTGCCAGCAGCTCGGTCAACGAGAACACTGAAGCTTTCTTT | CASSSVNENTEAFF
TRBJ2-5 | - | - | TRBV4-1 | TGCGCCAGCAGCCTTGGGGACGCCAGTAGAAGAGAGACCCAGTACTTC | CASSLGDASRRETQYF
TRBJ2-7 | - | - | TRBV5-6 | TGTGCCAGCAGCTTGGAGTGGCGGGGGCCCGCCTACGAGCAGTACTTC | CASSLEWRGPAYEQYF
TRBJ1-2 | - | - | TRBV19 | TGTGCCAGTAGTATCAGGCAGGGTGGCGGCTACACCTTC | CASSIRQGGGYTF
TRBJ1-2 | - | - | TRBV4-1 | TGCGCCAGCAGCCAAGATCATGTGAGTCAGGAAACCTATGGCTACACCTTC | CASSQDHVSQETYGYTF
TRBJ1-1 | - | - | TRBV7-2 | TGTGCCAGCAGCTTACTAGGAGTTATGAACACTGAAGCTTTCTTT | CASSLLGVMNTEAFF
TRBJ2-3 | - | - | TRBV7-9 | TGTGCCAGCAGCGCAACGGGAGCAGATACGCAGTATTTT | CASSATGADTQYF
TRBJ2-2 | - | TRBD1 | TRBV5-1 | TGCGCCAGCAGCGGGGGACAGCACACCGGGGAGCTGTTTTTT | CASSGGQHTGELFF
TRBJ2-7 | - | - | TRBV9 | TGTGCCAGCAGCGTAGCTTCAGGATTTTACGAGCAGTACTTC | CASSVASGFYEQYF
TRBJ1-4 | - | - | TRBV5-5 | TGTGCCAGCAGCTTTCTACCTATAGAAAAACTGTTTTTT | CASSFLPIEKLFF
TRBJ2-2 | - | - | TRBV7-2 | TGTGCCAGCAGTTTGGAGACCGGGGAGCTGTTTTTT | CASSLETGELFF
TRBJ2-5 | - | - | TRBV7-2 | TGTGCCAGCAGCTTAGGTGTCGGGGCTGCTGAGACCCAGTACTTC | CASSLGVGAAETQYF
TRBJ1-6 | few | - | TRBV5-4 | TGTGCCAGCAGCGCTTCCAATTCACCCCTCCACTTT | CASSASNSPLHF
TRBJ2-2 | - | TRBD2 | TRBV7-9 | TGTGCCAGCAGCCCCCGCGGAGCGGGGTCAAACACCGGGGAGCTGTTTTTT | CASSPRGAGSNTGELFF
TRBJ2-7 | - | TRBD1 | TRBV4-3 | TGCGCCAGCAGCCAAGACAGGGGGCGCGAGCAGTACTTC | CASSQDRGREQYF
TRBJ1-6 | - | TRBD1 | TRBV7-9 | TGTGCCAGCAGCAAGACAGGGGGCGCGGATTCACCCCTCCACTTT | CASSKTGGADSPLHF
TRBJ1-2 | - | TRBD1 | TRBV29-1 | TGCAGCGTTGCAAAGGACAGGGAGGATGGCTACACCTTC | CSVAKDREDGYTF
TRBJ2-5 | few | TRBD2 | TRBV14 | TGTGCCAGCAGCCTCAGGACTAGCGGGTTAAACTTGGGAGAGACCCAGTACTTC | CASSLRTSGLNLGETQYF
TRBJ1-2 | - | - | TRBV5-6 | TGTGCCAGCAGCTTGGTGGGCGGAACTCGTAACTATGGCTACACCTTC | CASSLVGGTRNYGYTF
TRBJ2-7 | once | TRBD1 | TRBV19 | TGTGCCAGTAGTATGGGTACCGGGACAGGGTCCCCCGAGCAGTACTTC | CASSMGTGTGSPEQYF
TRBJ1-2 | - | - | TRBV19 | TGTGCCAGTAGTAGCGGGACCGGACCGGATGCCAGTTCTAAAACCTTC | CASSSGTGPDASSKTF
TRBJ2-5 | - | - | TRBV12-5 | TGTGCTAGTGCCGACAGGGCGGGGGAACAAGAGACCCAGTACTTC | CASADRAGEQETQYF
TRBJ2-3 | few | - | TRBV5-6 | TGTGCCAGCAGCTTGGGGGGAGGCTGGTATTTT | CASSLGGGWYF
TRBJ1-2 | - | - | TRBV7-9 | TGTGCCAGCAGCTTATCCGTCACTGGACAGAACTATGGCTACACCTTC | CASSLSVTGQNYGYTF
TRBJ1-3 | - | TRBD1 | TRBV18 | TGTGCCAGCTCACCCACTCCGACAGGGGCCGGAAACACCATATATTTT | CASSPTPTGAGNTIYF
TRBJ1-4 | - | TRBD1 | TRBV6-1 | TGTGCCAGCAGGACAGGGGGAGGAAGCGAAAAACTGTTTTTT | CASRTGGGSEKLFF
TRBJ1-2 | - | - | TRBV11-2 | TGTGCCAGCAGCTTAAAGGTATGGGACGATGGCTACACCTTC | CASSLKVWDDGYTF
TRBJ2-5 | - | - | TRBV2 | TGTGCCAGCAAAGGTCTAGGGGGACAAGAGACCCAGTACTTC | CASKGLGGQETQYF
TRBJ1-5 | - | - | TRBV27 | TGTGCCAGCAGTACCCATACAGGACTGGCTCAGCCCCAGCATTTT | CASSTHTGLAQPQHF
TRBJ2-3 | - | TRBD2 | TRBV28 | TGTGCCACGAGGGGCGGGGGGGCCTCAGATACGCAGTATTTT | CATRGGGASDTQYF